This T cell receptor beta chain was sequenced in a study of T-cell reconstitution after alpha-beta-depleted transplantation in children. The CDR3 has 13 amino acids. Germline loops: CDR1 DFQATT, CDR2 SNEGSKA (reference sequence). Preparation of the TCRbeta library was carried out with unique molecular identifiers. One entry per CDR3 protein results from TCRdb running MiXCR on the PCR reads. The sample includes under 300,000 distinct CDR3 sequences, about 9.6% seen only once; the top ten take 5% to 5.5%. The sample holds many counts of this clonotype. The sequencing here drew on PBMCs from the stem cell graft donor, taken from the stem cell graft. The V call is TRBV20-1, the J call TRBJ1-1, with D perhaps TRBD1 (5 bases). This clonotype originated in a human donor who donated a stem cell graft to a child with SCID. CDR3 nucleotide sequence: TGCAAAACCACGGGGGATGGGGACACTGAAGCTTTCTTT. Translation: CKTTGDGDTEAFF.